The 30 T cell receptor beta chains listed next were all sequenced from one sample in a study of response to subunit inactivated influenza vaccine. TCRdb re-called the RT-PCR reads through MiXCR, storing one row per CDR3 protein. The sample has approximately 500,000 distinct CDR3 sequences, approximately 22% seen once. These data were also reused for a study on T cells expressing NK-cell markers. That source adds: A 5'RACE template switching approach incorporating UMIs was used to make TCR beta cDNA.

Sequencing used CD4+ T cells sorted from PBMCs, obtained less than 13 days after vaccination. These receptors were collected from a man aged 50 to 59 who received an inactivated influenza vaccine.

This clonotype was counted only a few times. The CDR3 DNA reads TGTGCCAGCAGCTTATGGACCGGGACAGCCGCCTACGAGCAGTACTTC. This codes for CASSLWTGTAAYEQYF. J is TRBJ2-7 and V is TRBV7-9; 7 bases are a match to TRBD1. CDR3 length equals 16 residues. Germline lookup yields CDR1 SEHNR and CDR2 FQNEAQ (reference sequence). The V gene end was trimmed by 2 bases and the J gene end by 2 bases; junction bases not matched to a gene: 9.

The V gene is TRBV25-1, the J gene TRBJ2-7; D may match TRBD1 or TRBD2 (5 bases each). The germline V and J ends were trimmed by 4 bases and 2 bases, with 12 bases remaining between them. This CDR3 contains 14 residues. The germline gives CDR1 MGHDK, CDR2 SYGVNS. CDR3 nucleotide sequence: TGTGCCAGCAGTGTGGGGGTCGTCCCCTACGAGCAGTACTTC. Translation: CASSVGVVPYEQYF.

The chain is built from TRBV20-1 and TRBJ2-1; D is uncertain. The germline V gene encodes CDR1 DFQATT and CDR2 SNEGSKA (reference sequence). The CDR3 loop spans 12 amino acids. The germline V and J ends were trimmed by 4 bases and 6 bases, with 10 bases remaining between them. The CDR3 DNA follows: TGCAGTGCTACTACTTTAATCAATGAGCAGTTCTTC. Encoded protein: CSATTLINEQFF.

This clonotype was counted only a few times. The chain carries TRBV5-1 and TRBJ2-3; 8 bases map to TRBD2. Germline CDR1 SGHRS, CDR2 YFSETQ. V gave up 0 bases and J gave up 5 bases; unmatched junction bases: 11. The CDR3 totals 17 residues. The CDR3 spells CASSLGGSGGLIDTQYF. Here the CDR3 DNA reads TGCGCCAGCAGCTTGGGGGGAAGCGGGGGCCTAATAGATACGCAGTATTTT.

Remarks on this clonotype: Being one base from a much bigger clone, this may be a read error. The V call is TRBV10-3, the J call TRBJ1-1; 7 bases are a match to TRBD1. This CDR3 has 14 residues. Per the germline V gene, CDR1 is ENHRY and CDR2 is SYGVKD. Unmatched junction bases numbered 4, after V lost 6 bases and J lost 0 bases. The CDR3 is CAIRLDRMNTEAFF. CDR3 sequence (DNA): TGTGCCATCAGGCTGGACAGGATGAACACTGAAGCTTTCTTT.

The J gene is TRBJ2-2, the V gene TRBV5-1; TRBD1 matches 10 bases. The CDR3 spans 16 residues. Trimming cost V 0 bases and J 6 bases; bases outside gene matches: 5. The germline V gene encodes CDR1 SGHRS and CDR2 YFSETQ. In DNA, the CDR3 is TGCGCCAGCAGCTTGGGACAGGGGGCGTCCGCCGGGGAGCTGTTTTTT. As protein: CASSLGQGASAGELFF.

The rearrangement links TRBV15 to TRBJ2-7, with 10 bases lining up with TRBD2. Trimming cost V 1 base and J 6 bases; bases outside gene matches: 3. Per the germline V gene, CDR1 is LNHNV and CDR2 is YYDKDF (reference sequence). This CDR3 region has 14 residues. The CDR3 coding sequence is TGTGCCACCAGCAGAGCAAGGACTAGCGGCGAGCAGTACTTC. Residues: CATSRARTSGEQYF.

The sample holds a few counts of this clonotype. The chain has TRBV9 and TRBJ1-4; D uncertain. Germline CDR1 and CDR2: SGDLS and YYNGEE. Deletions cut 1 base from V and 0 bases from J, with 7 bases between. The CDR3 totals 15 residues. This CDR3 is CASSVSGATNEKLFF. CDR3 nucleotide sequence: TGTGCCAGCAGCGTAAGCGGTGCAACTAATGAAAAACTGTTTTTT.

The V and J genes are TRBV12-5 and TRBJ1-2; weak D call: TRBD1 (5 bases). CDR1 is LGHNT and CDR2 is FRNRAP in the germline V gene. This CDR3 spans 13 amino acids. V lost 1 base to trimming and J lost 9 bases, with 12 bases between them. CDR3 DNA: TGTGCTAGTGGTTTGGCCGGGACCGCCAGCTACACCTTC. This sequence encodes CASGLAGTASYTF.

J is TRBJ1-1 and V is TRBV5-1, with TRBD1 as a possible D gene (6 bases). The CDR3 runs 14 residues. V lost 2 bases to trimming and J lost 1 base, with 9 bases between them. CDR1 is SGHRS and CDR2 is YFSETQ in the germline V gene. For the CDR3, the DNA is TGCGCCAGCAGCTTCGGGGGCGAGAACACTGAAGCTTTCTTT. Translating it yields CASSFGGENTEAFF.

This clonotype turned up a few times. The V gene is TRBV10-3, the J gene TRBJ1-1; D ambiguous. The ends were cut back, 2 bases at V and 1 base at J, with 5 bases in the middle. The CDR3 spans 13 residues. CDR1 is ENHRY, CDR2 SYGVKD, per germline. The CDR3 region is CAISEPGNTEAFF. The CDR3 DNA is TGTGCCATCAGTGAGCCGGGGAACACTGAAGCTTTCTTT.

This clonotype was counted between two and nine times. The chain links TRBV5-6 to TRBJ2-7; no clear D gene. CDR1 and CDR2 (germline): SGHDT, YYEEEE. The CDR3 sequence is 13 residues long. Deletions cut 2 bases from V and 0 bases from J, with 6 bases between. The DNA for the CDR3 is TGTGCCAGCAGCTTTCCTCACTCCTACGAGCAGTACTTC. Translated, it gives CASSFPHSYEQYF.

The genes are TRBV6-2 or TRBV6-3 and TRBJ1-2; D remains unclear. Germline CDR1 is MNHEY and CDR2 is SVGEGT. Trimming removed 6 bases from V and 4 bases from J, with 15 bases in between. The CDR3 runs to 14 residues. The chain's CDR3 is CASRTFTSTYGYTF. CDR3 nucleotide sequence: TGTGCCAGCAGGACTTTTACAAGCACCTATGGCTACACCTTC.

This clonotype showed up many times. CDR3: CATSGAAGVGAGELFF. The CDR3 region has the DNA TGTGCCACCAGTGGTGCGGCGGGGGTAGGTGCCGGGGAGCTGTTTTTT. This chain uses TRBV15 with TRBJ2-2, with TRBD2 matching 7 bases. The V and J ends lost 6 bases and 6 bases, in that order; junction bases with no gene match: 13. CDR1 is LNHNV, CDR2 YYDKDF, per germline (reference sequence). The CDR3 length is 16 residues.

A few counts support this clonotype. The rearrangement links TRBV4-1 to TRBJ2-7; D remains unclear. The CDR3 contains 15 residues. The germline V gene has CDR1 MGHRA and CDR2 YSYEKL. V lost 4 bases to trimming and J lost 2 bases, with 15 bases between them. As DNA, the CDR3 is TGCGCCAGCAGCCCAACGGGTCCGACACCCTACGAGCAGTACTTC. It yields the protein CASSPTGPTPYEQYF.

V gene TRBV7-2 combines with J gene TRBJ1-5, with a weak D call TRBD1 (5 bases). The V end lost 2 bases, the J end lost 2 bases, and 10 bases lay between the germline ends. This CDR3 contains 15 residues. Germline V gene sequence: CDR1 SGHTA, CDR2 FQGNSA. CDR3 nucleotides: TGTGCCAGCAGCTTACAGGGTACTGGCAATCAGCCCCAGCATTTT. Its protein is CASSLQGTGNQPQHF.

In its sample, this clonotype was seen a few times. The J gene is TRBJ2-1, the V gene TRBV4-3, with D unresolved. V lost 0 bases, J lost 12 bases, and 9 bases lay in between. CDR1 and CDR2 (germline): LGHNA, YSLEER. This CDR3 spans 12 amino acids. The CDR3 is CASSQDQSRQFF. CDR3 DNA: TGCGCCAGCAGCCAAGATCAAAGCAGGCAGTTCTTC.

This clonotype was picked up a small number of times. CDR3 coding DNA: TGTGCCAGCAGCTCCACAAGACTCCGGGACAGGGGGTCACCCCTCCACTTT. Amino acid sequence: CASSSTRLRDRGSPLHF. The rearrangement uses TRBV12-3 or TRBV12-4 and TRBJ1-6; 11 bases fit TRBD1. V gave up 6 bases and J gave up 10 bases; unmatched junction bases: 14. CDR3 length equals 17 residues.

This clonotype was picked up a small number of times. The chain uses TRBV7-9 and TRBJ2-5; D not certain. The CDR3 loop spans 14 amino acids. CDR1 and CDR2 (germline): SEHNR, FQNEAQ (reference sequence). V lost 7 bases, J lost 5 bases, and 17 bases lay in between. CDR3 DNA sequence: TGTGCCAGCACCCCAGGAGCATCTCGGGAGACCCAGTACTTC. As protein: CASTPGASRETQYF.

This clonotype appeared a few times. V is TRBV6-5 and J is TRBJ2-3, with 15 positions matching TRBD2. Germline trimming cut 4 bases from V and 5 bases from J; bases unmatched to any gene: 4. The germline V gene encodes CDR1 MNHEY and CDR2 SVGAGI. The CDR3 length is 16 residues. The CDR3 loop reads CASSWTSGGAKDTQYF. In DNA, the CDR3 is TGTGCCAGCAGTTGGACTAGCGGGGGGGCGAAAGATACGCAGTATTTT.

The table lists this clonotype with a few counts. This chain uses TRBV12-3 or TRBV12-4 with TRBJ2-7, with D unclear. Trimming cost V 0 bases and J 0 bases, with 6 bases left between them. This CDR3 spans 14 amino acids. This CDR3 reads CASSLAWNSYEQYF. The DNA for the CDR3 is TGTGCCAGCAGTTTAGCTTGGAACTCCTACGAGCAGTACTTC.

This clonotype was observed a handful of times. The chain is built from TRBV20-1 and TRBJ1-5; 9 bases fit TRBD1. The CDR3 loop spans 13 amino acids. J was trimmed by 4 bases and V by 8 bases; bases with no gene match: 6. Looked up from germline, CDR1 is DFQATT and CDR2 is SNEGSKA (reference sequence). The CDR3 DNA sequence: TGCAGTACAACCGGGACAGGGAATCAGCCCCAGCATTTT. Its translation is CSTTGTGNQPQHF.

The chain couples TRBV4-2 to TRBJ1-1; TRBD1 matches at 10 bases. Germline V gives CDR1 LGHNA, CDR2 YNFKEQ. The CDR3 sequence is 15 residues long. After removal of 4 bases from V and 10 bases from J, the junction contained 12 bases not matched to a gene. The CDR3 reads CASSRDRGPLEAAFF. DNA for the CDR3: TGTGCCAGCAGCCGAGACAGGGGGCCCCTTGAGGCAGCTTTCTTT.

V is TRBV9 and J is TRBJ2-2; possibly TRBD1 or TRBD2 for D (5 bases each). This CDR3 is 16 amino acids long. From germline, CDR1 is SGDLS and CDR2 YYNGEE. V shed 4 bases and J shed 4 bases, with 17 bases lying between them. In nucleotides, the CDR3 is TGTGCCAGCAGCCGGGACCCGATGCTTTTCACCGGGGAGCTGTTTTTT. Protein: CASSRDPMLFTGELFF.

The V and J genes are TRBV4-3 and TRBJ2-5; TRBD2 matches 8 bases. CDR1 and CDR2 (germline): LGHNA, YSLEER. The CDR3 consists of 17 residues. J gave up 5 bases and V 0 bases, and 11 bases lay outside the gene matches. The CDR3 loop is CASSQDWGGTRWETQYF. CDR3 bases: TGCGCCAGCAGCCAAGATTGGGGGGGGACTAGATGGGAGACCCAGTACTTC.

This clonotype was seen more than once but under ten times. This chain connects TRBV20-1 to TRBJ1-5; D perhaps matches TRBD1 (5 bases). This CDR3 region has 13 residues. Deletions cut 2 bases from V and 4 bases from J, with 9 bases between. Germline CDR1 is DFQATT and CDR2 is SNEGSKA (reference sequence). CDR3: CSARTGTNQPQHF. For the CDR3, the DNA is TGCAGTGCTAGAACCGGGACGAATCAGCCCCAGCATTTT.

The V and J genes are TRBV7-6 and TRBJ2-7, with TRBD2 as a possible D gene (6 bases). V was cut by 3 bases and J by 0 bases, with 12 bases left in between. Germline V gene lookup returns CDR1 SGHVS and CDR2 FNYEAQ. This CDR3 has 15 amino acids. This CDR3 reads CASSFSGESSYEQYF. The CDR3 DNA reads as TGTGCCAGCAGCTTTAGCGGTGAGAGCTCCTACGAGCAGTACTTC.

The chain carries TRBV11-2 and TRBJ2-3; 7 bases match TRBD2. CDR3 length equals 15 residues. V trimming: 5 bases; J trimming: 0 bases; junction bases outside the gene matches: 5. Germline V lookup: CDR1 SGHAT, CDR2 FQNNGV. Written as DNA, the CDR3 is TGTGCCAGCAGCCTGACTAGCAGTAGCACAGATACGCAGTATTTT. This sequence encodes CASSLTSSSTDTQYF.

The V and J genes are TRBV12-3 or TRBV12-4 and TRBJ2-1, with 8 nucleotides matching TRBD1. This CDR3 is built from 16 residues. V gave up 4 bases and J gave up 4 bases; unmatched junction bases: 9. The CDR3 is CASSSAGGDPYNEQFF. The CDR3 DNA reads as TGTGCCAGCAGTTCCGCAGGGGGCGACCCATACAATGAGCAGTTCTTC.

In this sample, this clonotype turned up many times. Here the CDR3 reads CASSGLAGGHNEQFF. CDR3 bases: TGTGCCAGCAGTGGATTAGCGGGAGGGCACAATGAGCAGTTCTTC. V usage is TRBV12-3 or TRBV12-4 and J usage is TRBJ2-1, with 11 bases aligning to TRBD2. V lost 5 bases and J lost 5; bases outside the gene matches: 5. This CDR3 contains 15 residues.